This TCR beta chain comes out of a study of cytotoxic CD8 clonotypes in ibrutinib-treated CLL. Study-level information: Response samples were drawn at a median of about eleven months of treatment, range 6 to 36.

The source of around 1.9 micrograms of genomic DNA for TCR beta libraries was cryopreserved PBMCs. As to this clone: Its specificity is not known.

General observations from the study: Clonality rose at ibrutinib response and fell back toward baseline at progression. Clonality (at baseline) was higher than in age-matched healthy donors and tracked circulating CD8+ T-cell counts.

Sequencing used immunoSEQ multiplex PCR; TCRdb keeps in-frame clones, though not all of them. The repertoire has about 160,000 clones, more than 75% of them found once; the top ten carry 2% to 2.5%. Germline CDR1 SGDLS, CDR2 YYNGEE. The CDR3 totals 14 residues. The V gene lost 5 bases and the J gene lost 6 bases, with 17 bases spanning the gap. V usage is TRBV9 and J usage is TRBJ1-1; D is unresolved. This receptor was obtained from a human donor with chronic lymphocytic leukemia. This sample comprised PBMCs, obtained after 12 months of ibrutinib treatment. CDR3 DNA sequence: TGTGCCAGCAGTGCCGAGGAGTTTGGCGCTGAAGCTTTCTTT. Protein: CASSAEEFGAEAFF.